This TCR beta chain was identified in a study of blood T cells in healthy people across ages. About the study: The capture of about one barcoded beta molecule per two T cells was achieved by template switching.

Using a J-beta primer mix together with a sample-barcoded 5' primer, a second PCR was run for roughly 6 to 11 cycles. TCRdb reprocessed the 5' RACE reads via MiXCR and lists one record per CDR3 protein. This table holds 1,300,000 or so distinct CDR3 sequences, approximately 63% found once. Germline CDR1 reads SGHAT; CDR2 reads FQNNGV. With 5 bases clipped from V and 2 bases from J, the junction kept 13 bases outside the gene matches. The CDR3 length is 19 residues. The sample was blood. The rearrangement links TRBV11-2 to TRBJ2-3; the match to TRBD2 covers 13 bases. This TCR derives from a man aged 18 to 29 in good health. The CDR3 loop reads CASSPGTSGALFHTDTQYF. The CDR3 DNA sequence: TGTGCCAGCAGCCCTGGGACTAGCGGGGCTTTGTTCCACACAGATACGCAGTATTTT.